This T cell receptor beta chain was retrieved from a study of identical twins. This clonotype was observed a few times. One entry per CDR3 protein results from TCRdb running MiXCR on the 5' RACE reads. The repertoire holds approximately 620,000 distinct CDR3 sequences, roughly 8% seen once, with around 0.98% in the top ten. V gave up 3 bases and J gave up 4 bases; unmatched junction bases: 12. There are 16 residues in the CDR3. The same sample was also used in a study of yellow fever vaccine responses in identical twins.

This rearrangement joins TRBV12-3 or TRBV12-4 to TRBJ2-7; 7 nucleotides agree with TRBD2. The sample consisted of PBMCs. This TCR was recovered from a young woman in good health. CDR3 DNA sequence: TGTGCCAGCAGTTTGGGAAAGCGGGACCGCCCTTACGAGCAGTACTTC. This gives the protein CASSLGKRDRPYEQYF.